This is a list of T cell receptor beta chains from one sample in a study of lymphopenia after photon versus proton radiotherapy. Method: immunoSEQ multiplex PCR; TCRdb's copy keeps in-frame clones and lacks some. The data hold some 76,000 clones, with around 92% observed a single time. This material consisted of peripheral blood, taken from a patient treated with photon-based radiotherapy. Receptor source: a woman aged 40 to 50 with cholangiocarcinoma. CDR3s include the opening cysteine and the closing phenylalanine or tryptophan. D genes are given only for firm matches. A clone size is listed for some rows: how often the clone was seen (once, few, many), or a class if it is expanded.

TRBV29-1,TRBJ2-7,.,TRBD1,TGCAGCGTTATCATCTGGACAGGGGCCATCGAGCAGTACTTC,CSVIIWTGAIEQYF
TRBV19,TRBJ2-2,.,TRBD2,TGTGCCAGTAGAGGCGGGAGCAGGACGAACACCGGGGAGCTGTTTTTT,CASRGGSRTNTGELFF
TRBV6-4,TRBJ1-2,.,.,TGTGCCAGCAGTCCCGAGGGGGGCAACTATGGCTACACCTTC,CASSPEGGNYGYTF
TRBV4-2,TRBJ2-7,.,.,TGTGCCAGCAGTGTGACGGAAACTAGCTACGAGCAGTACTTC,CASSVTETSYEQYF
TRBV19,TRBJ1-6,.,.,TGTGCCAGTAGTCCTCAAGACACCAATTCACCCCTCCACTTT,CASSPQDTNSPLHF
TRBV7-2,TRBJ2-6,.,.,TGTGCCAGCAGCCCTAGGGGAGCTGGGGCCAACGTCCTGACTTTC,CASSPRGAGANVLTF
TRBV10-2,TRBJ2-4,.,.,TGCGCCAGCAGACCCGTCGCGAGGGGGTTAGCCAAAAACATTCAGTACTTC,CASRPVARGLAKNIQYF
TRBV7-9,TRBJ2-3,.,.,TGTGCCAGCAGCTTAGACACAGATACGCAGTATTTT,CASSLDTDTQYF
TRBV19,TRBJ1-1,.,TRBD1,TGTGCCAGTAGTAGGGGACAGGGGAGCACTGAAGCTTTCTTT,CASSRGQGSTEAFF
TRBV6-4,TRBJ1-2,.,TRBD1,TGTGCCAGCAGTGACAGGACAGGGGAGGATGGCTACACCTTC,CASSDRTGEDGYTF
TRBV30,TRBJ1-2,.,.,TGTGCCTGGAGTGTAGGGGGCTATGGCTACACCTTC,CAWSVGGYGYTF
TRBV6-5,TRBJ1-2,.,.,TGTGCCAGCAGTTCGTCGGGGGCGGGGGACTATGGCTACACCTTC,CASSSSGAGDYGYTF
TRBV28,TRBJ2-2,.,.,TGTGCCAGCAGGGAGGACCACACCGGGGAGCTGTTTTTT,CASREDHTGELFF
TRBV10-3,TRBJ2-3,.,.,TGTGCCATCAAGCAAGGGGGAGTTACAGATACGCAGTATTTT,CAIKQGGVTDTQYF
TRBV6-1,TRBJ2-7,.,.,TGTGCCACTGTGACCTACGAGCAGTACTTC,CATVTYEQYF
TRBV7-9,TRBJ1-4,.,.,TGTGCCAGCAGCTTTCAGGGTGGTGAAAAACTGTTTTTT,CASSFQGGEKLFF
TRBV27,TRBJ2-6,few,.,TGTGCCACCCAGCGCTCTGGGGCCAACGTCCTGACTTTC,CATQRSGANVLTF
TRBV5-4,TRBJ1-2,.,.,TGTGCCAGCAGCTACGGTGGTGTCGAGGGGGGCTACACCTTC,CASSYGGVEGGYTF
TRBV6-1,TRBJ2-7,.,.,TGTGCCACAGAAAGGGACACCTCCTACGAGCAGTACTTC,CATERDTSYEQYF
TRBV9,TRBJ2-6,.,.,TGTGCCAGCAGCGTAGAGCAGGGTGGGTCTGGGGCCAACGTCCTGACTTTC,CASSVEQGGSGANVLTF
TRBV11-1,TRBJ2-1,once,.,TGTGCCAGCAGCTTAGCCGATGATGGACACTCAGAGCAGTTCTTC,CASSLADDGHSEQFF
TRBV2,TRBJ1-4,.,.,TGTGCCAGCAGGGCTGGTTTCGGTTCGAATGAAAAACTGTTTTTT,CASRAGFGSNEKLFF
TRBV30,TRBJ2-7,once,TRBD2,TGTGCCTGGAGTCGGAGAAGCGGGAGCGGGTACGAGCAGTACTTC,CAWSRRSGSGYEQYF
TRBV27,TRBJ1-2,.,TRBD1,TGTGCCAGCAGTTTTTTTATCGGGGGACAGGGGGCCAACTATGGCTACACCTTC,CASSFFIGGQGANYGYTF
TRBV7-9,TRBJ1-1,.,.,TGTGCCAGCAGCCTAGGTGGGCGACAGAGGAACACTGAAGCTTTCTTT,CASSLGGRQRNTEAFF
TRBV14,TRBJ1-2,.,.,TGTGCCAGCAGCCAATCAGCTAACTATGGCTACACCTTC,CASSQSANYGYTF
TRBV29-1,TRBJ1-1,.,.,TGCAGCCTCGGGCCCCATAATCCCGGGAACACTGAAGCTTTCTTT,CSLGPHNPGNTEAFF
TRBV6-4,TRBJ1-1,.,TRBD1,TGTGCCAGCAGTCCCCACCGGGACAGGGAGCGAATTGAAGCTTTCTTT,CASSPHRDRERIEAFF
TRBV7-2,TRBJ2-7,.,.,TGTGCCAGCAGCCAAGGATCCTACGAGCAGTACTTC,CASSQGSYEQYF
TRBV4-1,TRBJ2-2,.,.,TGCGCCAGCAGCCAGGTCGGGGAGCTGTTTTTT,CASSQVGELFF
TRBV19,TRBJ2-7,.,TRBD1,TGTGCCAGCGTGGACAGGGGAAACTACGAGCAGTACTTC,CASVDRGNYEQYF
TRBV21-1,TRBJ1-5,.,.,TGTGCCAGCAGCAATAAGGACGGCAATCAGCCCCAGCATTTT,CASSNKDGNQPQHF
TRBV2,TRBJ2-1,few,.,TGTGCCAGCACCTCCCGTAGGCCCGACACTACCAATGAGCAGTTCTTC,CASTSRRPDTTNEQFF
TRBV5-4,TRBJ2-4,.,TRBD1,TGTGCCAGCAGCTTGAAAGGGGGCCAAAACATTCAGTACTTC,CASSLKGGQNIQYF
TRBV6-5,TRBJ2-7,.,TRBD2,TGTGCCAGTACTAGCGGATCCTACGAGCAGTACTTC,CASTSGSYEQYF
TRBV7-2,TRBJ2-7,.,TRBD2,TGTGCCAGCAGCACCCAGACTAGCGGGCTACAGTACTTC,CASSTQTSGLQYF
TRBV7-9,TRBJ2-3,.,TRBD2,TGTGCCAGCAGCCAAAGGGGGGCTTTAGCGGGGTCCCTGGCAGATACGCAGTATTTT,CASSQRGALAGSLADTQYF
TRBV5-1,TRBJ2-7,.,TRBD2,TGCGCCAGCAGCAGACTAGCGGGAGCCCCCGAGCAGTACTTC,CASSRLAGAPEQYF
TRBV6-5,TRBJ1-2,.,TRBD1,TGTGCCAGCAGCCCGACAGGGAGTGGGAACTATGGCTACACCTTC,CASSPTGSGNYGYTF
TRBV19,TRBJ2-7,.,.,TGTGCCAGTAGTATGGGTGGCCGCGGAAGCTCCTACGAGCAGTACTTC,CASSMGGRGSSYEQYF
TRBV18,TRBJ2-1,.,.,TGTGCCAGCTCACCACTTGTGGCGGTTAGAGACAATGAGCAGTTCTTC,CASSPLVAVRDNEQFF
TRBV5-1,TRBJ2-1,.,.,TGCGCCAGCAGCTTTTCGGGGGCCCCGGGGAATGAGCAGTTCTTC,CASSFSGAPGNEQFF
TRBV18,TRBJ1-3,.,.,TGTGCCAGCTCAATCGGTGGCTCTGGAAACACCATATATTTT,CASSIGGSGNTIYF